The sequence of this T cell receptor (beta chain) was determined in a study of blood T cell repertoires in COVID-19. Study-level information: The United States, Italy and Spain supplied acute and convalescent COVID-19 samples. In each case, the material was cDNA or gDNA derived from T cells, B-cell-depleted T cells, or PBMCs.

Original handling: Estimation of nucleated cell counts was performed using reference gene primer amplification. Profiling relied on immunoSEQ multiplex PCR, and the TCRdb table lists in-frame clones only, not all of them. D and trimming come from the DNA, and the V and J calls and clone size come from that table. The sample lists approximately 230,000 clones; about 85% were seen once. This TCR was recovered from a man between 18 and 29 years old with active or convalescent COVID-19. The specimen sequenced was peripheral blood.

CDR3 nucleotide sequence: TGTGCCAGCGACGCGGCGGAACTCTCTAGCACAGATACGCAGTATTTT. This encodes CASDAAELSSTDTQYF. The V gene is TRBV28, the J gene TRBJ2-3; D call uncertain. The V gene's germline CDR1 is MDHEN and CDR2 SYDVKM. CDR3 size: 16 residues. V dropped 8 bases and J dropped 0 bases, with 18 bases sitting between them.